These 16 T cell receptor beta chains came from one sample sequenced in a study of low-dose radiotherapy and immunotherapy resistance in tumors. Primers targeting TRAV and TRBV primed first-strand cDNA, covering alpha and beta chains. TCR amplification ran 20 PCR cycles using constant-region and V-primer adapter primers. TCRdb called the reads again in MiXCR, with one record for every CDR3 protein. The sample carries about 12,000 distinct CDR3 sequences, about four fifths recorded once. Every receptor here comes from a human donor with advanced metastatic prostate, ovarian, gallbladder or colorectal cancer (not recorded which). This table probably holds off-target reads from a library built for another chain.

The rearrangement joins TRBV28 to TRBJ2-7, with a possible D match to TRBD2 (7 bases). The length of the CDR3 is 14 residues. Germline values: CDR1 MDHEN, CDR2 SYDVKM. Trimming shortened V by 3 bases and J by 7 bases, and 16 bases separated the two germline ends. This chain's CDR3 is CASSFGGRGDEQYF. CDR3 DNA: TGTGCCAGCAGTTTCGGGGGGAGGGGGGATGAGCAGTACTTC.

This clonotype was counted once. V is TRBV27 and J is TRBJ2-3; D possibly corresponds to TRBD1 (5 bases). Trimming pared 7 bases from V and 3 bases from J, leaving 14 bases between. Germline loops: CDR1 MNHEY, CDR2 SMNVEV (reference sequence). The CDR3 sequence is 14 residues long. The CDR3 is CASIRGRSTDTQYF. The CDR3 DNA sequence: TGTGCCAGCATAAGGGGTCGGTCGACAGATACGCAGTATTTT.

V gene TRBV6-2 or TRBV6-3 combines with J gene TRBJ2-1; 11 bases are a match to TRBD2. Germline values: CDR1 MNHEY, CDR2 SVGEGT. With 8 bases clipped from V and 14 bases from J, the junction kept 14 bases outside the gene matches. The CDR3 runs to 14 residues. The CDR3 coding sequence is TGTGCCAGCCTTGAGGCTAGCGGGAGGAAGGAGGAGTTCTTC. This sequence encodes CASLEASGRKEEFF.

This clonotype was counted only a few times. The chain employs TRBV5-4 and TRBJ2-2, with unresolved D. Per germline, CDR1 SGHNT and CDR2 YYREEE (reference sequence). V lost 0 bases and J lost 4, with 7 bases in between. The CDR3 totals 14 residues. CDR3: CASSLVDPTGELFF. The CDR3 coding sequence is TGTGCCAGCAGCTTGGTAGACCCCACCGGGGAGCTGTTTTTT.

This clonotype was picked up a small number of times. V is TRBV18 and J is TRBJ2-4; 7 nucleotides line up with TRBD2. The V gene end was trimmed by 6 bases and the J gene end by 11 bases; junction bases not matched to a gene: 7. The CDR3 spans 12 residues. CDR1 and CDR2 from the germline V gene are KGHSH and LQKENI. The CDR3 sequence is CASSPNSGFQYF. CDR3 DNA sequence: TGTGCCAGCTCCCCAAATAGCGGGTTTCAGTACTTC.

The chain links TRBV28 to TRBJ2-7; 10 positions agree with TRBD2. The CDR3 is made up of 18 amino acids. Germline V gene lookup returns CDR1 MDHEN and CDR2 SYDVKM. V gave up 5 bases and J gave up 12 bases; unmatched junction bases: 25. CDR3 coding DNA: TGTGCCAGCAGTCAAGGGGGCGCGCCTAGCGGGAGTAGGCACGCAGCGTACTTC. Translating it yields CASSQGGAPSGSRHAAYF.

This clonotype was picked up a small number of times. V usage is TRBV5-1 and J usage is TRBJ2-7, with 9 positions matching TRBD1. Trimming took 4 bases from V and 1 from J; bases not matched to a gene: 6. The length of the CDR3 is 15 residues. Germline V CDR1 and CDR2: SGHRS, YFSETQ. This chain's CDR3 is CASSDRDRASYEQYF. Written as DNA, the CDR3 is TGCGCCAGCAGCGACCGGGACAGGGCGTCCTACGAGCAGTACTTC.

This clonotype has just one count. V and J are TRBV7-2 and TRBJ2-5, with 9 bases lining up with TRBD1. This CDR3 comprises 15 residues. Germline CDR1 is SGHTA and CDR2 is FQGNSA. The V gene end was trimmed by 0 bases and the J gene end by 6 bases; junction bases not matched to a gene: 5. CDR3 loop: CASSLAQGAFQTQYF. The CDR3 DNA sequence: TGTGCCAGCAGCTTAGCACAGGGGGCTTTCCAGACCCAGTACTTC.

This clonotype was recorded only once. The chain couples TRBV28 to TRBJ2-3; TRBD2 agrees at 8 bases. Per germline, CDR1 MDHEN and CDR2 SYDVKM. The CDR3 extends over 14 amino acids. V was clipped by 7 bases and J by 3 bases; unmatched bases: 6. CDR3 bases: TGTGCCAGCACTAATCCGGGAGGGACAGATACGCAGTATTTT. Its protein is CASTNPGGTDTQYF.

This clonotype showed up just once. The chain combines TRBV18 with TRBJ1-5, with D perhaps TRBD1 (6 bases). The V end was cut by 4 bases, the J end by 4 bases, with 11 bases between. The CDR3 spans 14 residues. Germline CDR1 reads KGHSH; CDR2 reads LQKENI. Here the CDR3 DNA reads TGTGCCAGCTCACTCGGACAGCATAATCAGCCCCAGCATTTT. Translated: CASSLGQHNQPQHF.

The V and J genes are TRBV30 and TRBJ1-2; D uncertain. There are 13 residues in the CDR3. Deletions cut 0 bases from V and 5 bases from J, with 10 bases between. The germline gives CDR1 GTSNPN, CDR2 SVGIG (reference sequence). In DNA form, the CDR3 reads TGTGCCTGGAGTGTCCAGCAGTCGTATGGCTACACCTTC. Translation: CAWSVQQSYGYTF.

The table lists this clonotype with a count of one. The CDR3 region has the DNA TGCAGTGCCACAACTGGGGTTTGGTATGGCTACACCTTC. Translated: CSATTGVWYGYTF. V usage is TRBV20-1 and J usage is TRBJ1-2; the D is unclear. V lost 6 bases and J lost 5, with 16 bases in between. The CDR3 runs 13 residues. Germline loops: CDR1 DFQATT, CDR2 SNEGSKA (reference sequence).

The chain links TRBV6-2 or TRBV6-3 to TRBJ1-1, with TRBD1 matching 9 bases. This CDR3 has 15 residues. The V gene's germline CDR1 is MNHEY and CDR2 SVGEGT. Trimming took 2 bases from V and 4 from J; bases not matched to a gene: 5. CDR3 sequence: CASSYGDRDGTEAFF. CDR3 bases: TGTGCCAGCAGTTACGGGGACAGGGACGGCACTGAAGCTTTCTTT.

The chain is built from TRBV10-3 and TRBJ2-7, with D perhaps assigned TRBD1 or TRBD2 (5 bases each). The CDR3 loop spans 15 amino acids. The germline gives CDR1 ENHRY, CDR2 SYGVKD. The V end was cut by 0 bases, the J end by 6 bases, with 15 bases between. The DNA of the CDR3 is TGTGCCATCAGTGAGTCTCGGGGCCGGCCTAGCGAGCAGTACTTC. This codes for CAISESRGRPSEQYF.

The chain links TRBV28 to TRBJ2-1, with TRBD2 matching over 10 bases. Germline-derived CDR1 and CDR2 are MDHEN and SYDVKM. The CDR3 contains 18 residues. With V trimmed by 2 bases and J by 0 bases, 7 bases remained unmatched. The DNA for the CDR3 is TGTGCCAGCAGTTTAGGGCTCCTAGCGGGGGACTCCTACAATGAGCAGTTCTTC. Translating it yields CASSLGLLAGDSYNEQFF.

This chain joins TRBV29-1 and TRBJ2-3; TRBD2 agrees at 9 bases. The germline gives CDR1 SQVTM, CDR2 ANQGSEA. The CDR3 has 14 amino acids. V was clipped by 4 bases and J by 4 bases; unmatched bases: 6. The CDR3 sequence: CSVVVSGRPDTQYF. The CDR3 DNA follows: TGCAGCGTTGTAGTAAGCGGGAGGCCAGATACGCAGTATTTT.